This T cell receptor beta chain appears in the sequencing data of a study of blood T cell repertoires in COVID-19. Study context: Sites in the United States, Italy and Spain provided acute and convalescent COVID-19 samples. PBMCs, B-cell-depleted T cells, or T cells provided the cDNA or gDNA that made up the material.

The ends were cut back, 7 bases at V and 7 bases at J, with 10 bases in the middle. Germline V CDR1 and CDR2: MDHEN, SYDVKM. This CDR3 is built from 11 residues. In the original analysis: Cell counts per sample came from amplifying reference gene primers. The repertoire was sequenced with immunoSEQ multiplex PCR; TCRdb's copy has only in-frame clones and lacks some. V, J and clone size are taken as reported in that table, and D and trimming were inferred from the DNA itself. Among about 98,000 clones listed, roughly 87% were seen once. V gene TRBV28 combines with J gene TRBJ1-1; TRBD1 might be the D (5 bases). The specimen was peripheral blood. This receptor was obtained from a man aged 45-65 years with active COVID-19. The CDR3 loop is CASNRNLEAFF. For the CDR3, the DNA is TGTGCCAGCAACAGGAATCTTGAAGCTTTCTTT. The full variable domain, in which reference TRBV28 and TRBJ1-1 provide the parts outside the CDR3, is DVKVTQSSRYLVKRTGEKVFLECVQDMDHENMFWYRQDPGLGLRLIYFSYDVKMKEKGDIPEGYSVSREKKERFSLILESASTNQTSMYLCASNRNLEAFFGQGTRLTVV.